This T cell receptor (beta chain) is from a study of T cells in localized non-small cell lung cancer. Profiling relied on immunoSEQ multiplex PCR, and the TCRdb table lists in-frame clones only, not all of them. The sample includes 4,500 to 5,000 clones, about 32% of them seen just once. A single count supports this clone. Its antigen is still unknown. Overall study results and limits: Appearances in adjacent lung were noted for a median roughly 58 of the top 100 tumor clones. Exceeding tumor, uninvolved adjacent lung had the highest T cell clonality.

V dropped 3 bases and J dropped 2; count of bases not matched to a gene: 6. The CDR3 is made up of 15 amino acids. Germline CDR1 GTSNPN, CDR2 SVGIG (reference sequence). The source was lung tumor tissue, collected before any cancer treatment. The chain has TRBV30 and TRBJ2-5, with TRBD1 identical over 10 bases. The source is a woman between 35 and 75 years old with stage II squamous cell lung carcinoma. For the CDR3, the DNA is TGTGCCTGGAGAGCGACAGGGGGCTCACAAGAGACCCAGTACTTC. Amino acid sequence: CAWRATGGSQETQYF.